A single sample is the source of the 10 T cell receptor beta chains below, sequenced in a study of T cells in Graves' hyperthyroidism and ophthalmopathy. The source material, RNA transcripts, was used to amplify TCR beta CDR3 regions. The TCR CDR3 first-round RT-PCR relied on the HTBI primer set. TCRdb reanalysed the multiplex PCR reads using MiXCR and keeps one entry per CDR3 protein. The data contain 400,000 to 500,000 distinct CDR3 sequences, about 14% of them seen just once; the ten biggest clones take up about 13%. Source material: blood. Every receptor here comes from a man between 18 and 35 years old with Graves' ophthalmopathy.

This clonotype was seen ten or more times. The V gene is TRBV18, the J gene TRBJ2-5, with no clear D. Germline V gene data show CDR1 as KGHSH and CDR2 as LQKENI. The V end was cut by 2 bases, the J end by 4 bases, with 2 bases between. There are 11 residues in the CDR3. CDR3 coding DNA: TGTGCCAGCTCACCAGGAGAGACCCAGTACTTC. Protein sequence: CASSPGETQYF.

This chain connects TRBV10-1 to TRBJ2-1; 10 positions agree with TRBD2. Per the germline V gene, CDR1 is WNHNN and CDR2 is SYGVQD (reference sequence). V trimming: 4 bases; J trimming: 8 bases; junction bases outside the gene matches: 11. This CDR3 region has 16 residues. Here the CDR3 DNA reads TGCGCCAGCAGTGGACTAGCGGGCCCGAGATTTGATGAGCAGTTCTTC. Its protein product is CASSGLAGPRFDEQFF.

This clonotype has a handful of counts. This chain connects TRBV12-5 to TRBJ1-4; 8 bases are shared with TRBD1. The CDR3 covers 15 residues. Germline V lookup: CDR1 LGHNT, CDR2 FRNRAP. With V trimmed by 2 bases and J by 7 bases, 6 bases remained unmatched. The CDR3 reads CASGLWLDRAEKLFF. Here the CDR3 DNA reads TGTGCTAGTGGTTTGTGGTTGGACAGGGCTGAAAAACTGTTTTTT.

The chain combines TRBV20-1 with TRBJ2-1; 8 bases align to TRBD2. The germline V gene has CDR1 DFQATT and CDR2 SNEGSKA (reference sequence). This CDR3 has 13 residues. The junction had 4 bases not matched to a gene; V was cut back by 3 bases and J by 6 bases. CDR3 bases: TGCAGTGCTAGCGGGGGGGCTAGCAATGAGCAGTTCTTC. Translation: CSASGGASNEQFF.

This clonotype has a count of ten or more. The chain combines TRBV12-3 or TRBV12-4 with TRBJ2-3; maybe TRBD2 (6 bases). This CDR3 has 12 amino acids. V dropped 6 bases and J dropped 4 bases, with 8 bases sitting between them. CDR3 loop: CASRGLADTQYF. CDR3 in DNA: TGTGCCAGCAGGGGACTGGCAGATACGCAGTATTTT.

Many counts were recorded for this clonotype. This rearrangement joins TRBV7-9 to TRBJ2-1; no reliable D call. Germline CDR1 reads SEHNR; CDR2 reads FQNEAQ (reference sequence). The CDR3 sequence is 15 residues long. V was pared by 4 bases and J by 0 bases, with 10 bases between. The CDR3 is CASSSLISSYNEQFF. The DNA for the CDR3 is TGTGCCAGCAGCTCTCTTATAAGCTCCTACAATGAGCAGTTCTTC.

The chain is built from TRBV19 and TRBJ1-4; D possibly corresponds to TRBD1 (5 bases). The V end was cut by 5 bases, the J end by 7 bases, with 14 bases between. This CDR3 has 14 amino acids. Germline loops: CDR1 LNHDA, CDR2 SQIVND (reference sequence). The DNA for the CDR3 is TGTGCCAGTAGTCAACATGCAAGGGGTGAAAAACTGTTTTTT. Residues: CASSQHARGEKLFF.

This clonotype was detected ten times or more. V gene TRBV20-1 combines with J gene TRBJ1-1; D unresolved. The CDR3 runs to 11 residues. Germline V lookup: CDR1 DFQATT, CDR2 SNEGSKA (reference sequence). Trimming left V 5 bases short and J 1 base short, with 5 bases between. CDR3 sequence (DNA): TGCAGTGCTGCAGGGAACACTGAAGCTTTCTTT. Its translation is CSAAGNTEAFF.

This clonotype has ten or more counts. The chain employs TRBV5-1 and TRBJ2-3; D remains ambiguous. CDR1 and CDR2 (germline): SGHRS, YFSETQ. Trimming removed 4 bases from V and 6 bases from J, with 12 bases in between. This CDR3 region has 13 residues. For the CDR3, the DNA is TGCGCCAGCAGCCTAGATGACGGGGATACGCAGTATTTT. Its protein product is CASSLDDGDTQYF.

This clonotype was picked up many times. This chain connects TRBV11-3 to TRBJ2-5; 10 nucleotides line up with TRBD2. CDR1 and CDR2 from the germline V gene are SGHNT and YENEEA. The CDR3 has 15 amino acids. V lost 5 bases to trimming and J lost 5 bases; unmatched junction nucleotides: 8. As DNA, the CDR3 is TGTGCCAGCAGCAAAGGACTAGCGGAGCTGGAGACCCAGTACTTC. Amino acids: CASSKGLAELETQYF.